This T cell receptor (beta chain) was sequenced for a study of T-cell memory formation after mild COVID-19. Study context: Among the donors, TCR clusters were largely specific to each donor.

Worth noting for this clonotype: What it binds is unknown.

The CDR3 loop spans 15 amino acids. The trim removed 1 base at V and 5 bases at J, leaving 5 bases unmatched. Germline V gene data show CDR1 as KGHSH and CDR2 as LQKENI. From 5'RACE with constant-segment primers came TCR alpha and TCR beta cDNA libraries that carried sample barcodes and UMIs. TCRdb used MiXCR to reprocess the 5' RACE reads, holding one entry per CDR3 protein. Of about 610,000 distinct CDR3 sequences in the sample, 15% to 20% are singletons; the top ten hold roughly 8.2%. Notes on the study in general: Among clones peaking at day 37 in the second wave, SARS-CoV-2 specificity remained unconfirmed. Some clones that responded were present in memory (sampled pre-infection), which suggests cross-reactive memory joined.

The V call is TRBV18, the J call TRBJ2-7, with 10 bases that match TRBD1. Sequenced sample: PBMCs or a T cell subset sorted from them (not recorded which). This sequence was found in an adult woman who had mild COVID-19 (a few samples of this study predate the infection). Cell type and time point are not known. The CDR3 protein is CASSPLGTGVDEQYF. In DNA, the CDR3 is TGTGCCAGCTCACCACTAGGGACAGGGGTTGACGAGCAGTACTTC.